Each of the 12 T cell receptor beta chains below was sequenced from the same sample in a study of T cells and Merkel cell carcinoma outcomes. The repertoire was sequenced with immunoSEQ multiplex PCR; TCRdb's copy has only in-frame clones and lacks some. The sample lists some 9,400 clones; under 90% were seen once. The source material was tumor tissue from Merkel cell carcinoma. The receptor set was obtained from a human donor with Merkel cell carcinoma.

This clone was detected once. The genes are TRBV5-5 and TRBJ1-2; a weak D match, TRBD1 (5 bases). Germline V lookup: CDR1 SGHKS, CDR2 YYEKEE (reference sequence). Trimming cost V 4 bases and J 4 bases, with 11 bases left between them. The length of the CDR3 is 13 residues. The CDR3 DNA reads TGTGCCAGCAGCATCCGGGACCGCTATGGCTACACCTTC. Protein sequence: CASSIRDRYGYTF.

The chain joins TRBV29-1 to TRBJ2-3; D call uncertain. The germline CDR1 and CDR2 sequences are SQVTM and ANQGSEA. Between the trimmed V and J ends, which lost 3 bases and 0 bases, there was a span of 4 bases. This CDR3 has 12 residues. The CDR3 DNA is TGCAGCGTTGACCCCAGCACAGATACGCAGTATTTT. Translation gives CSVDPSTDTQYF.

The V call is TRBV7-9, the J call TRBJ2-7; 10 nucleotides match TRBD1. This CDR3 has 14 residues. V gave up 5 bases and J gave up 4 bases; unmatched junction bases: 5. Germline values: CDR1 SEHNR, CDR2 FQNEAQ (reference sequence). The CDR3 protein is CASSEGTGEYEQYF. CDR3 coding DNA: TGTGCCAGCAGCGAAGGGACAGGGGAATACGAGCAGTACTTC.

The CDR3 loop reads CASSDKLGSGANVLTF. CDR3 nucleotide sequence: TGTGCCAGCAGCGACAAATTGGGCTCTGGGGCCAACGTCCTGACTTTC. The chain is built from TRBV13 and TRBJ2-6, with D unclear. The CDR3 consists of 16 residues. The V gene's germline CDR1 is PRHDT and CDR2 FYEKMQ (reference sequence). V lost 5 bases and J 0 bases, leaving 11 bases between the germline ends.

The chain couples TRBV29-1 to TRBJ2-5; 8 bases map to TRBD1. J lost 3 bases, V lost 3 bases, and 0 bases had no gene match. Looked up from germline, CDR1 is SQVTM and CDR2 is ANQGSEA. The CDR3 has 12 amino acids. In DNA, the CDR3 is TGCAGCGTTGAGACAGGGGAAGAGACCCAGTACTTC. Protein: CSVETGEETQYF.

In nucleotides, the CDR3 is TGCGCCAGCCAAGGACAGCTGACCCTAGGATCTGGGGCCAACGTCCTGACTTTC. Translating it yields CASQGQLTLGSGANVLTF. The chain recombines TRBV5-1 with TRBJ2-6; D is possibly TRBD1 (6 bases). The CDR3 consists of 18 residues. The V gene lost 7 bases and the J gene lost 1 base, with 21 bases spanning the gap. Germline assignment: CDR1 SGHRS and CDR2 YFSETQ.

This chain links TRBV7-6 with TRBJ1-1, with TRBD1 matching over 7 bases. The junction had 8 bases not matched to a gene; V was cut back by 5 bases and J by 2 bases. Germline CDR1 and CDR2: SGHVS and FNYEAQ. The CDR3 is made up of 15 amino acids. CDR3 sequence reads: CASSPGTDLNTEAFF. The CDR3 DNA reads TGTGCCAGCAGCCCCGGGACAGACCTCAACACTGAAGCTTTCTTT.

This clone occurred once. Other DNA sequences within the sample encode an identical CDR3. In nucleotides, the CDR3 is TGCGCCAGCAGCTTGGCAGGGGGCAATCAGCCCCAGCATTTT. Amino acid sequence: CASSLAGGNQPQHF. The genes are TRBV5-1 and TRBJ1-5, with D perhaps TRBD1 (6 bases). Per the germline V gene, CDR1 is SGHRS and CDR2 is YFSETQ. The CDR3 runs to 14 residues. The V gene lost 0 bases and the J gene lost 2 bases, with 6 bases spanning the gap.

This sequence joins TRBV5-1 and TRBJ2-3; D may be TRBD1 (7 bases). This CDR3 region has 17 residues. Germline-derived CDR1 and CDR2 are SGHRS and YFSETQ. V lost 2 bases, J lost 2 bases, and 18 bases lay in between. CDR3 sequence: CASSFGWRGLNTDTQYF. CDR3 DNA sequence: TGCGCCAGCAGCTTCGGTTGGAGGGGGCTTAACACAGATACGCAGTATTTT. Full variable domain (rest looked up from reference TRBV5-1 and TRBJ2-3): KAGVTQTPRYLIKTRGQQVTLSCSPISGHRSVSWYQQTPGQGLQFLFEYFSETQRNKGNFPGRFSGRQFSNSRSEMNVSTLELGDSALYLCASSFGWRGLNTDTQYFGPGTRLTVL.

CDR3 in amino acids: CASSWSGGEAFF. Here the CDR3 DNA reads TGTGCCAGCAGTTGGTCAGGGGGCGAAGCTTTCTTT. V and J are TRBV28 and TRBJ1-1; 8 bases map to TRBD1. CDR1 and CDR2 (germline): MDHEN, SYDVKM. The CDR3 covers 12 residues. V was clipped by 4 bases and J by 8 bases; unmatched bases: 3.

The J gene is TRBJ1-1, the V gene TRBV5-4; no clear D. The CDR3 extends over 13 amino acids. Germline loops: CDR1 SGHNT, CDR2 YYREEE (reference sequence). The V gene lost 10 bases and the J gene lost 1 base, with 14 bases spanning the gap. The CDR3 loop reads CAGEGGRNTEAFF. DNA for the CDR3: TGTGCCGGCGAGGGAGGGAGGAACACTGAAGCTTTCTTT.

The chain is built from TRBV11-2 and TRBJ2-5, with 7 positions matching TRBD1. Trimming removed 5 bases from V and 5 bases from J; junction bases left unmatched: 11. This CDR3 spans 15 amino acids. Germline V gene sequence: CDR1 SGHAT, CDR2 FQNNGV. Here the CDR3 DNA reads TGTGCCAGCAGCACCTTCCAGGGGGACGGGGAGACCCAGTACTTC. This codes for CASSTFQGDGETQYF.